These 24 T cell receptor beta chains originate from one sample sequenced in a study of blood T cell repertoires in COVID-19 (dated by TCRdb to about 2020). Receptor amplification or capture employed the immunoSEQ multiplex PCR assay. In its TCRdb copy, this immuneACCESS table keeps in-frame sequences only and misses some clones. Where compared with another copy, unresolved V genes explain less than half of these, and the others have no known cause. This sample gives about 64,000 clones in total; about four fifths of them show up just once. The top ten constitute 4% to 5.5% of the sample. The sample was peripheral blood. Receptors originate from a human donor in a cohort sampled during active COVID-19.

The chain employs TRBV5-1 and TRBJ2-1; the match to TRBD1 covers 8 bases. The length of the CDR3 is 15 residues. Trimming cost V 2 bases and J 9 bases; bases outside gene matches: 10. CDR1 SGHRS and CDR2 YFSETQ come from the germline V gene. As DNA, the CDR3 is TGCGCCAGCAGCTTATCCGGGACAGGCTCGGGTGAGCAGTTCTTC. It specifies CASSLSGTGSGEQFF.

This clone has a handful of counts. The V and J genes are TRBV5-1 and TRBJ2-1, with 9 bases identical to TRBD2. Germline CDR1 SGHRS, CDR2 YFSETQ. The CDR3 contains 15 residues. V trimming: 3 bases; J trimming: 1 base; junction bases outside the gene matches: 2. The CDR3, as DNA: TGCGCCAGCAGCTCCCTAGCGGGGTCCTACAATGAGCAGTTCTTC. Amino acid sequence: CASSSLAGSYNEQFF.

The gene calls are TRBV6-2 or TRBV6-3 and TRBJ1-5; 7 nucleotides agree with TRBD1. CDR3 length: 18 residues. Germline values: CDR1 MNHEY, CDR2 SVGEGT. V dropped 5 bases and J dropped 0; count of bases not matched to a gene: 13. In nucleotides, the CDR3 is TGTGCCAGCAGTACCGGGACAGTGGCCACTTATAGCAATCAGCCCCAGCATTTT. The encoded protein is CASSTGTVATYSNQPQHF.

The chain links TRBV6-2 or TRBV6-3 to TRBJ2-7; 7 bases are shared with TRBD1. After removal of 6 bases from V and 3 bases from J, the junction contained 8 bases not matched to a gene. This CDR3 region has 14 residues. Germline V gene sequence: CDR1 MNHEY, CDR2 SVGEGT. CDR3 protein: CASSNSYRGYEQYF. The CDR3 nucleotides are TGTGCCAGCAGCAACTCCTACAGGGGCTACGAGCAGTACTTC.

In nucleotides, the CDR3 is TGTGCCAGCAGTGAGGGAGGCCTAGCCAGGAATGAGCAGTTCTTC. Translating gives CASSEGGLARNEQFF. This chain connects TRBV2 to TRBJ2-1; D may be TRBD2 (6 bases). The CDR3 length is 15 residues. Trimming took 3 bases from V and 7 from J, leaving 16 bases between them. CDR1 is SNHLY and CDR2 is FYNNEI in the germline V gene.

The V call is TRBV7-9, the J call TRBJ1-2; TRBD1 is a possible D gene (5 bases). This CDR3 contains 14 residues. V was pared by 5 bases and J by 4 bases, with 14 bases between. The V gene's germline CDR1 is SEHNR and CDR2 FQNEAQ (reference sequence). CDR3 protein: CASSPRGGGYGYTF. CDR3 sequence (DNA): TGTGCCAGCAGCCCCCGTGGGGGGGGCTATGGCTACACCTTC.

The rearrangement links TRBV7-9 to TRBJ1-1, with a possible D match to TRBD1 (6 bases). Trimming stripped 5 bases from V and 1 base from J, with 8 bases between. The CDR3 covers 13 residues. Per the germline V gene, CDR1 is SEHNR and CDR2 is FQNEAQ (reference sequence). In DNA form, the CDR3 reads TGTGCCAGCAGCATCAGGGGGAACACTGAAGCTTTCTTT. Protein: CASSIRGNTEAFF. Supplemented by reference TRBV7-9 and TRBJ1-1, the full variable domain reads DTGVSQNPRHKITKRGQNVTFRCDPISEHNRLYWYRQTLGQGPEFLTYFQNEAQLEKSRLLSDRFSAERPKGSFSTLEIQRTEQGDSAMYLCASSIRGNTEAFFGQGTRLTVV.

The chain employs TRBV5-4 and TRBJ2-2; 9 nucleotides agree with TRBD2. Trimming removed 4 bases from V and 2 bases from J; junction bases left unmatched: 6. This CDR3 has 16 residues. CDR1 SGHNT and CDR2 YYREEE come from the germline V gene (reference sequence). The CDR3 loop is CASSPGTSFNTGELFF. In DNA form, the CDR3 reads TGTGCCAGCAGCCCCGGGACTAGCTTTAACACCGGGGAGCTGTTTTTT.

The chain employs TRBV7-2 and TRBJ1-2; 7 nucleotides align to TRBD1. The germline CDR1 and CDR2 sequences are SGHTA and FQGNSA. This CDR3 region has 14 residues. The V and J ends lost 5 bases and 3 bases, in that order; junction bases with no gene match: 6. The CDR3 loop reads CASSPPGGHYGYTF. The CDR3 coding sequence is TGTGCCAGCAGCCCCCCAGGGGGGCACTATGGCTACACCTTC.

This chain links TRBV28 with TRBJ2-3, with D possibly TRBD2 on 6 matching bases. Germline CDR1 and CDR2: MDHEN and SYDVKM. The CDR3 loop spans 16 amino acids. V lost 6 bases and J lost 1, with 17 bases in between. The DNA of the CDR3 is TGTGCCAGCAGACTCGGGACTGCAACACGCACAGATACGCAGTATTTT. Its translation is CASRLGTATRTDTQYF.

V usage is TRBV9 and J usage is TRBJ2-5; the match to TRBD2 covers 10 bases. This CDR3 has 15 amino acids. Trimming cost V 3 bases and J 3 bases; bases outside gene matches: 5. The germline V gene has CDR1 SGDLS and CDR2 YYNGEE. Here the CDR3 reads CASSASGGGKETQYF. The CDR3 DNA reads TGTGCCAGCAGCGCAAGCGGGGGGGGGAAAGAGACCCAGTACTTC.

This sequence joins TRBV3-1 (or the pseudogene TRBV3-2) and TRBJ1-6, with TRBD1 matching 11 bases. Germline V gives CDR1 LGHDT, CDR2 YNNKEL (reference sequence). There are 16 residues in the CDR3. Trimming cost V 3 bases and J 7 bases; bases outside gene matches: 5. The CDR3 is CASSQDRGLHNSPLHF. In DNA, the CDR3 is TGTGCCAGCAGCCAGGACAGGGGGCTTCACAATTCACCCCTCCACTTT.

The chain joins TRBV3-1 (or the pseudogene TRBV3-2) to TRBJ2-7, with 7 positions matching TRBD1. This CDR3 is 15 amino acids long. Germline CDR1 LGHDT, CDR2 YNNKEL (reference sequence). J gave up 1 base and V 3 bases, and 6 bases lay outside the gene matches. CDR3: CASSQRGGASYEQYF. The DNA of the CDR3 is TGTGCCAGCAGCCAGAGAGGGGGCGCTTCCTACGAGCAGTACTTC.

The V gene is TRBV6-5, the J gene TRBJ1-1, with D unresolved. The V gene's germline CDR1 is MNHEY and CDR2 SVGAGI. There are 12 residues in the CDR3. With 4 bases removed from V and 2 bases from J, the gap between germline ends came to 5 bases. The CDR3 sequence: CASSSQNTEAFF. CDR3 nucleotides: TGTGCCAGCAGTTCACAAAACACTGAAGCTTTCTTT.

This clone appeared a single time. V gene TRBV7-9 combines with J gene TRBJ1-4, with 10 bases lining up with TRBD1. This CDR3 contains 15 residues. The J segment lost 5 bases and the V segment lost 5 bases, leaving 5 bases of the junction unmatched. Germline CDR1 reads SEHNR; CDR2 reads FQNEAQ (reference sequence). The CDR3, as DNA: TGTGCCAGCAGCGCCGAGGGACAGGGGAATGAAAAACTGTTTTTT. It encodes CASSAEGQGNEKLFF.

The chain uses TRBV25-1 and TRBJ2-7; D is undetermined. V lost 4 bases to trimming and J lost 3 bases, with 13 bases between them. The CDR3 extends over 14 amino acids. CDR1 is MGHDK and CDR2 is SYGVNS in the germline V gene. CDR3 loop: CASSAPRPRYEQYF. For the CDR3, the DNA is TGTGCCAGCAGTGCCCCGAGGCCCCGCTACGAGCAGTACTTC.

The CDR3: CASSQGGETEAFF. CDR3 nucleotides: TGTGCCAGCAGCCAGGGCGGGGAGACTGAAGCTTTCTTT. This sequence joins TRBV11-3 and TRBJ1-1; D possibly corresponds to TRBD1 (5 bases). V was cut by 5 bases and J by 5 bases, with 12 bases left in between. The CDR3 contains 13 residues. CDR1 and CDR2 from the germline V gene are SGHNT and YENEEA.

This clone was seen repeatedly, ten times or more. The chain recombines TRBV20-1 with TRBJ1-5; 8 positions agree with TRBD1. The CDR3 covers 16 residues. J was trimmed by 7 bases and V by 3 bases; bases with no gene match: 14. Germline V gives CDR1 DFQATT, CDR2 SNEGSKA (reference sequence). CDR3 protein: CSASAPPDRGPQPQHF. CDR3 coding DNA: TGCAGTGCTAGTGCCCCACCTGACAGGGGTCCGCAGCCCCAGCATTTT.

This sequence joins TRBV7-3 and TRBJ2-3, with a weak D call TRBD2 (6 bases). Germline CDR1 SGHTA, CDR2 FQGTGA. V lost 6 bases and J 6 bases, leaving 22 bases between the germline ends. The CDR3 has 16 residues. The DNA of the CDR3 is TGTGCCAGCAGTGAGGGACGGGGCGGGAACAGGGATACGCAGTATTTT. It encodes CASSEGRGGNRDTQYF.

This clone has only one observation. The V and J genes are TRBV6-5 and TRBJ2-1; 11 nucleotides match TRBD2. The CDR3 contains 14 residues. J gave up 7 bases and V 8 bases, and 7 bases lay outside the gene matches. The germline CDR1 and CDR2 sequences are MNHEY and SVGAGI. The CDR3 is CASLIAGGRNEQFF. Here the CDR3 DNA reads TGTGCCAGCCTCATAGCGGGGGGGCGGAATGAGCAGTTCTTC.

As for this clone: A read error may produce the germline difference seen at one junction end. V and J are TRBV19 and TRBJ2-3; 9 nucleotides match TRBD2. The germline V gene has CDR1 LNHDA and CDR2 SQIVND (reference sequence). This CDR3 has 15 amino acids. The CDR3 coding sequence is TGTGCCAGTAGTATTGGAGGGACTAGCATAGATACGCAGTATTTT. Its translation is CASSIGGTSIDTQYF.

The chain has TRBV6-6 and TRBJ2-7; 7 bases align to TRBD1. Germline V gives CDR1 MNHNY, CDR2 SVGAGI (reference sequence). This CDR3 is built from 13 residues. V lost 6 bases and J lost 4; bases outside the gene matches: 6. The CDR3 sequence: CASRGQALYEQYF. In DNA, the CDR3 is TGTGCCAGCAGAGGACAGGCGCTATACGAGCAGTACTTC.

As concerns this clone: The CDR3 does not close with the conserved phenylalanine or tryptophan, likely indicating a read error. The DNA is omitted, as the CDR3 cannot be located on it reliably, and the CDR3 follows TCRdb's listing. The chain recombines TRBV21-1 with TRBJ1-5; the table's D call, TRBD1, was not checked against the DNA. TRBV21-1 is an annotated pseudogene. The CDR3 sequence runs 9 residues, both termini included. CDR3 sequence reads: CASSKPPGV.

The CDR3 protein is CASRIGSSGEAFF. DNA for the CDR3: TGTGCCAGCAGAATCGGGTCTTCGGGTGAAGCTTTCTTT. The chain recombines TRBV28 with TRBJ1-1; D is unclear. The length of the CDR3 is 13 residues. Germline values: CDR1 MDHEN, CDR2 SYDVKM. The V and J ends lost 6 bases and 7 bases respectively, with 15 bases between them.